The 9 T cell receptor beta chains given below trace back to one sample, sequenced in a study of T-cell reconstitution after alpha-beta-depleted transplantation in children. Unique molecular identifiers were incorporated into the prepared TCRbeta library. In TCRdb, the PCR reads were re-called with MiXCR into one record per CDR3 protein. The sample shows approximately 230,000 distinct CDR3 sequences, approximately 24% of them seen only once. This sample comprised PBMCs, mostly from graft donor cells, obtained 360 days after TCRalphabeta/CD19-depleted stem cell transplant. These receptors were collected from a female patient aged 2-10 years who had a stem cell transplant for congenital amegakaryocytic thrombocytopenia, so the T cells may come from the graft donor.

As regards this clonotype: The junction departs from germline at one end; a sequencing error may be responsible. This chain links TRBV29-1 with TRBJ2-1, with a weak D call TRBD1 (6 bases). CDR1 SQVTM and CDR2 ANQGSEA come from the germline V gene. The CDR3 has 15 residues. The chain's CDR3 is CSIEDPVGRGDEQFF. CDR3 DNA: TGCAGCATTGAAGATCCAGTCGGCAGGGGCGATGAGCAGTTCTTC.

CDR3 coding DNA: TGCGCCAGCAGCCCGGGTTGGGACACTGAAGCTTTCTTT. Translation gives CASSPGWDTEAFF. The chain combines TRBV5-1 with TRBJ1-1; D unresolved. Germline CDR1 reads SGHRS; CDR2 reads YFSETQ. The CDR3 totals 13 residues. The V and J ends lost 4 bases and 3 bases respectively, with 10 bases between them.

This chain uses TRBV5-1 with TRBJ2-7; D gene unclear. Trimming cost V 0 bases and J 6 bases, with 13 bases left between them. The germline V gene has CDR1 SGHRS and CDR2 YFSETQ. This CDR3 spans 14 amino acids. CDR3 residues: CASSLGAGIGEQYF. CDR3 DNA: TGCGCCAGCAGCTTGGGTGCAGGCATTGGCGAGCAGTACTTC.

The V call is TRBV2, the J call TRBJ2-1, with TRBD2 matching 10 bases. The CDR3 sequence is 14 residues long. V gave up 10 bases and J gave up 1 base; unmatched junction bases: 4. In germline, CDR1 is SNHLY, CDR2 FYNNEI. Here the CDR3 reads CATRTSGSYNEQFF. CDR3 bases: TGTGCCACGCGGACTAGCGGATCCTACAATGAGCAGTTCTTC.

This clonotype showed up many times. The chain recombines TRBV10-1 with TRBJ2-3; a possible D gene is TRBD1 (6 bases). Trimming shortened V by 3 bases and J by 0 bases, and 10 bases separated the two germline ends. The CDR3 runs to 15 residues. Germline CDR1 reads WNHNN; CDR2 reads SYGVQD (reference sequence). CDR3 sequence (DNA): TGCGCCAGCAGTGATGGGGGCGGAAGCACAGATACGCAGTATTTT. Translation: CASSDGGGSTDTQYF.

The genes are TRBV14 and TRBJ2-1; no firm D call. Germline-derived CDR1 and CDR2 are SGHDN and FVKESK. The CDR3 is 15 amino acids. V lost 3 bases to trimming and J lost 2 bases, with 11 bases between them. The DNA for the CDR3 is TGTGCCAGCAGCCACCTCGTCGGAACCTACAATGAGCAGTTCTTC. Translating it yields CASSHLVGTYNEQFF. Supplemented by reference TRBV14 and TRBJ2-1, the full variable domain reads EAGVTQFPSHSVIEKGQTVTLRCDPISGHDNLYWYRRVMGKEIKFLLHFVKESKQDESGMPNNRFLAERTGGTYSTLKVQPAELEDSGVYFCASSHLVGTYNEQFFGPGTRLTVL.

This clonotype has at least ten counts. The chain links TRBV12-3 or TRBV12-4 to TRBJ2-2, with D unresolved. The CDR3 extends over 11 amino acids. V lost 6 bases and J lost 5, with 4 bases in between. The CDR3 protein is CASSRTGELFF. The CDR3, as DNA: TGTGCCAGCAGCCGTACCGGGGAGCTGTTTTTT.

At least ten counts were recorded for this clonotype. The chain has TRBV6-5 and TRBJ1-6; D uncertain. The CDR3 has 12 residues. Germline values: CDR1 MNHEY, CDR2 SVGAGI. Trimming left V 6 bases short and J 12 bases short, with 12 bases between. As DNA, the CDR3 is TGTGCCAGCAGCCAACGACGGGTACCCCTCCACTTT. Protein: CASSQRRVPLHF.

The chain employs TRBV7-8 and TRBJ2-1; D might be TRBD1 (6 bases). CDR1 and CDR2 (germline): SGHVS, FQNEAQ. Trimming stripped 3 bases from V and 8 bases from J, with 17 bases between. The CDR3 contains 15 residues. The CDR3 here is CASSFPGQGIDEQFF. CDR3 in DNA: TGTGCCAGCAGCTTCCCGGGACAAGGGATCGATGAGCAGTTCTTC.